This record concerns one TCR beta chain sequence. This entry is derived from a study of blood T cell repertoires in COVID-19. As for the study in general: The United States, Italy and Spain supplied acute and convalescent COVID-19 samples. In each case, the material was cDNA or gDNA derived from T cells, B-cell-depleted T cells, or PBMCs.

Per the germline V gene, CDR1 is MNHEY and CDR2 is SMNVEV (reference sequence). The CDR3 is 16 amino acids. V trimming: 2 bases; J trimming: 6 bases; junction bases outside the gene matches: 10. In the original workflow: Estimated nucleated cell counts came from reference gene primer amplification. Produced via immunoSEQ multiplex PCR; TCRdb's table is partial and in-frame only. V and J calls and clone size are given by that table; D and trimming were obtained from the DNA. The data hold about 210,000 clones, with about three quarters observed a single time. This chain connects TRBV27 to TRBJ1-5, with TRBD1 matching 7 bases. The sequence was obtained from a woman between 65 and 79 years old with acute or convalescent COVID-19. Source material: peripheral blood. The CDR3 region has the DNA TGTGCCAGCAGTTTAGTGTTTGGCAGGGGGACTCAGCCCCAGCATTTT. The encoded protein is CASSLVFGRGTQPQHF.